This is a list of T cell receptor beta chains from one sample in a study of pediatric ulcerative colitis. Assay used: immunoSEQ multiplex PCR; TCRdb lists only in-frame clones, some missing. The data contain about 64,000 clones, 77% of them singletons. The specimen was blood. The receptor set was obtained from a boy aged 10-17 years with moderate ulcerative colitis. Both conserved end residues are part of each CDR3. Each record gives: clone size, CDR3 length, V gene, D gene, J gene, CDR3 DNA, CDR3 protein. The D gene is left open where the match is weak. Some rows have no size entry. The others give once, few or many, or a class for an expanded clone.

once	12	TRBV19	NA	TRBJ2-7	TGTGCCAGTAGTATAGTTGCAGGCGAGCAGTACTTC	CASSIVAGEQYF
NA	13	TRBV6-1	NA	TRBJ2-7	TGTGCCAGCAGTGGCACTTGGACCACCGAGCAGTACTTC	CASSGTWTTEQYF
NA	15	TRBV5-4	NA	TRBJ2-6	TGTGCCAGCAGCCAATCAGGGACTGGGGCCAACGTCCTGACTTTC	CASSQSGTGANVLTF
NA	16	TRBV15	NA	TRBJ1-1	TGTGCCACCAGCAGAGGTCGCCAGGGGTTGAACACTGAAGCTTTCTTT	CATSRGRQGLNTEAFF
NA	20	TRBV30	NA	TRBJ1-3	TGTGCCTGGAGTGTACCGGGAGGGTTTGAGAGTGGCTACTCTGGAAACACCATATATTTT	CAWSVPGGFESGYSGNTIYF
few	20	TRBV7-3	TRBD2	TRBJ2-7	TGTGCCAGCAGCTTAAATGCGCCGGCTAGCGGGAATAGAGGCTCCTACGAGCAGTACTTC	CASSLNAPASGNRGSYEQYF
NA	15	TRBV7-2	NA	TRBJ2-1	TGTGCCAGCAGCTTAGCTGGGGCTACCTACAATGAGCAGTTCTTC	CASSLAGATYNEQFF
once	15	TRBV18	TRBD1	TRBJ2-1	TGTGCCAGCTCACAAGGACAGGGCGGCGGGAATGAGCAGTTCTTC	CASSQGQGGGNEQFF
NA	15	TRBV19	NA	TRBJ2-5	TGTGCCAGTAGTATAGCCCAGGGATGGCAAGAGACCCAGTACTTC	CASSIAQGWQETQYF
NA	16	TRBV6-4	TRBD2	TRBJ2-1	TGTGCCAGCATTAAAGATGCAGCGGGAGGTAATAATGAGCAGTTCTTC	CASIKDAAGGNNEQFF
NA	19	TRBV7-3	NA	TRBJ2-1	TGTGCCAGCAGCGCTGGCAGAAGAGTGGGGACCGATATTAGCAATGAGCAGTTCTTC	CASSAGRRVGTDISNEQFF
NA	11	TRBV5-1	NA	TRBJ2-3	TGCGCCAGCAGTGGGGCAGATACGCAGTATTTT	CASSGADTQYF
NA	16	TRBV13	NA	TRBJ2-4	TGTGCCAGCAGCGAGTCGGGCCTCCGGCCGGTAAACATTCAGTACTTC	CASSESGLRPVNIQYF
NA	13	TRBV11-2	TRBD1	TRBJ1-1	TGTGCCAGCAGAACGACAGGGGGCGGGGCGGCTTTCTTT	CASRTTGGGAAFF
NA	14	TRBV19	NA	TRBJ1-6	TGTGCCAGCACGTTCAGCTCCTATAATTCACCCCTCCACTTT	CASTFSSYNSPLHF
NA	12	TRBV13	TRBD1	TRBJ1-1	TGTGCCAGCGAGGGGGCTGGACCTGAAGCTTTCTTT	CASEGAGPEAFF
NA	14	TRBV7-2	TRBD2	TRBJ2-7	TGTGCCAGCAGCTTAACAGCGGGAGACTACGAGCAGTACTTC	CASSLTAGDYEQYF
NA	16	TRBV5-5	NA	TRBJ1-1	TGTGCCAGCAGCCGGGGCAGGGGCGGACTGAACACTGAAGCTTTCTTT	CASSRGRGGLNTEAFF
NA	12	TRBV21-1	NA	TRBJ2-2	TGTGCCAGCCAACTTTGTCGCGGGGAGCTGTTTTTT	CASQLCRGELFF
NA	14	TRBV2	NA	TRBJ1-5	TGTGCCAGCAGTGTGGACACCGAGAATCAGCCCCAGCATTTT	CASSVDTENQPQHF
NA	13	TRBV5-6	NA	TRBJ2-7	TGTGCCAGCAGCCCCAAGCCTGACAACGAGCAGTACTTC	CASSPKPDNEQYF
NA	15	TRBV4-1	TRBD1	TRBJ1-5	TGCGCCAGCAGCCAAGTCGGGACAGCGAATCAGCCCCAGCATTTT	CASSQVGTANQPQHF
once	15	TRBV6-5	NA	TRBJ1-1	TGTGCCAGCAGCCCGCCAGGGAGGATGAACACTGAAGCTTTCTTT	CASSPPGRMNTEAFF
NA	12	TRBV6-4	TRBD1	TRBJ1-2	TGTGCCAGCAGTCCCAGGGGGTATGGCTACACCTTC	CASSPRGYGYTF
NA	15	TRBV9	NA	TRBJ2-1	TGTGCCAGCACCACCGGGGCTACTAGTTCGGTTGAGCAGTTCTTC	CASTTGATSSVEQFF
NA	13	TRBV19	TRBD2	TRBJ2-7	TGTGCCAGTAGTGGACTAGCGATGAACGAGCAGTACTTC	CASSGLAMNEQYF
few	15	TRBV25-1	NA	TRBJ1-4	TGTGCCAGCAGTGAAAGAAGGGGTGTTGGTGAAAAACTGTTTTTT	CASSERRGVGEKLFF
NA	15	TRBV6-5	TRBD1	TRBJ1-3	TGTGCCAGCAGGAAGGGGGCAGGGGCTGGAAACACCATATATTTT	CASRKGAGAGNTIYF
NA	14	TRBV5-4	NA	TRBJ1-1	TGTGCCAGCAGCTTGGTGGGGGCGAACACTGAAGCTTTCTTT	CASSLVGANTEAFF
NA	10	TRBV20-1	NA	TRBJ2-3	TGCAGTGCTAGCAGAGATACGCAGTATTTT	CSASRDTQYF
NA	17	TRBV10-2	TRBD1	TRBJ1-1	TGCGCCAGCAGTGTTTACGGGACAGGGGTGGGGAACACTGAAGCTTTCTTT	CASSVYGTGVGNTEAFF
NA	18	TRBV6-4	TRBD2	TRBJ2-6	TGTGCCAGCAGTGCGGATAGCGGGGGAGGGCCTGGGGCCAACGTCCTGACTTTC	CASSADSGGGPGANVLTF
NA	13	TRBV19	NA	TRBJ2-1	TGTGCCAGTAGTATGGGAGCATACAATGAGCAGTTCTTC	CASSMGAYNEQFF
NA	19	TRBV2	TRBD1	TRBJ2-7	TGTGCCAGCAGTGAAGGGGGACAGGGTTTTAGGTCGAGCTCCTACGAGCAGTACTTC	CASSEGGQGFRSSSYEQYF
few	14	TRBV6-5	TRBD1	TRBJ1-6	TGTGCCAGCAGTGACGGACAGGGCTATTCACCCCTCCACTTT	CASSDGQGYSPLHF
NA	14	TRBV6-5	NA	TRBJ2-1	TGTGCCAGCAGGGGCCAGGGGGGTTACAATGAGCAGTTCTTC	CASRGQGGYNEQFF
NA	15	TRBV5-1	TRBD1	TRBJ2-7	TGCGCCAGCAGCTTGGAGGGGACAGGGCACGGCGAGCAGTACTTC	CASSLEGTGHGEQYF
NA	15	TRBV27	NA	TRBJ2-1	TGTGCCAGCAGCCCCGACAGACTCTCCTACAATGAGCAGTTCTTC	CASSPDRLSYNEQFF
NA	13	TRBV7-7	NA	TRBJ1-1	TGTGCCAGCAGCTTAGAGCTGAACACTGAAGCTTTCTTT	CASSLELNTEAFF
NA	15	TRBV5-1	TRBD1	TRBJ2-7	TGCGCCAGCAGCTTGGCCGGACAGGCCGCCTACGAGCAGTACTTC	CASSLAGQAAYEQYF
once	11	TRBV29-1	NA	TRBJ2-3	TGCAGCGTTTTTGACCCAGGGACGCAGTATTTT	CSVFDPGTQYF
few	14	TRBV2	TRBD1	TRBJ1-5	TGTGCCAGCAGTGGTCAGACAGGGCTTCAGCCCCAGCATTTT	CASSGQTGLQPQHF
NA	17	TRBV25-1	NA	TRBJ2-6	TGTGCCAGCAGTGAGGGGACCGGTAGGTCTGGGGCCAACGTCCTGACTTTC	CASSEGTGRSGANVLTF
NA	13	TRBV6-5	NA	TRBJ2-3	TGTGCCAGTCAACAGGATAGCACAGATACGCAGTATTTT	CASQQDSTDTQYF
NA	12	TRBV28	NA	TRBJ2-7	TGTGCCAGCAGTGCCCAGCCCCACGAGCAGTACTTC	CASSAQPHEQYF
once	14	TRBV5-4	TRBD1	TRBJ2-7	TGTGCCAGCAGCTTTCGGGACAGGGGAGGTCAGCAGTACTTC	CASSFRDRGGQQYF
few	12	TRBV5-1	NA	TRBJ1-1	TGCGCCAGCAGCCCGGACTGGGGGTTAGCTTTCTTT	CASSPDWGLAFF
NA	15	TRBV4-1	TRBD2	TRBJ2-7	TGCGCCAGCAGCCATGGGACTAGCGGGGTTTACGAGCAGTACTTC	CASSHGTSGVYEQYF
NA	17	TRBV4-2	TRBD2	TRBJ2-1	TGTGCCAGCAGCCCCCGAACCCCGGGACTAGCTTTCAATGAGCAGTTCTTC	CASSPRTPGLAFNEQFF
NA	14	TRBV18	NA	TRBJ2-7	TGTGCCAGCTCACCATTCTACCCTTTAGACGAGCAGTACTTC	CASSPFYPLDEQYF
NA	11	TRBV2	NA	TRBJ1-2	TGTGCCAGCAAGCGGAACTATGGCTACACCTTC	CASKRNYGYTF
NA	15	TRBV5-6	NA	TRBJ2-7	TGTGCCAGCAGCCCACGAAGGGCAGCGGCGGGGGAGCAGTACTTC	CASSPRRAAAGEQYF
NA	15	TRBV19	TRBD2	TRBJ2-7	TGTGCCAGTAGTATTAGGGCTAGCGGGAACTACGAGCAGTACTTC	CASSIRASGNYEQYF
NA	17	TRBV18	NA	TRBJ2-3	TGTGCCAGCTCACCACAGACGACAGGACCTAGCACAGATACGCAGTATTTT	CASSPQTTGPSTDTQYF
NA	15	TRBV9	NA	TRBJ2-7	TGTGCCAGCAGCGTAGAGGACAGCTCCGTCTTCGAGCAGTACTTC	CASSVEDSSVFEQYF
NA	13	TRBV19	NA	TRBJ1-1	TGTGCCAGTAGTGATTCCAGGGCCACTGAAGCTTTCTTT	CASSDSRATEAFF
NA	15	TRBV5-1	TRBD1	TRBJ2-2	TGCGCCAGCAGCTTGATGCCCCGCAGGGGGGGGGAGCTGTTTTTT	CASSLMPRRGGELFF
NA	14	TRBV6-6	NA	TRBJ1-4	TGTGCCAGCAGTAAGGGACGGCAAGGGGAAAAACTGTTTTTT	CASSKGRQGEKLFF
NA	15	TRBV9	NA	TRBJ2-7	TGTGCCAGCAGCACCGGGGCAGCGAGGGTCTACGAGCAGTACTTC	CASSTGAARVYEQYF
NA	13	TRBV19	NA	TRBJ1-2	TGTGCCAGTAGTATACAGAGAACAGATGGCTACACCTTC	CASSIQRTDGYTF